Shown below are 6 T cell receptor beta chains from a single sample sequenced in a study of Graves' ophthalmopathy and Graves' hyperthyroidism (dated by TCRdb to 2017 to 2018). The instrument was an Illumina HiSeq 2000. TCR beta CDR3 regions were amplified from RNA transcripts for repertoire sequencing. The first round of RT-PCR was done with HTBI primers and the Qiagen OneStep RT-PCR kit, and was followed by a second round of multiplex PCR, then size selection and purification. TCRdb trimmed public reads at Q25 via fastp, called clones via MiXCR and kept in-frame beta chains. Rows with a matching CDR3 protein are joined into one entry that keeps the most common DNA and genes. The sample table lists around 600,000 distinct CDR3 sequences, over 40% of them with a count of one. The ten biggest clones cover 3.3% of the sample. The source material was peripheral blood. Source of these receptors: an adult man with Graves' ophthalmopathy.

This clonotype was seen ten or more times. CDR3 amino acids: CASSRQDSGANVLTF. DNA of the CDR3: TGTGCCAGCAGCCGACAGGACTCTGGGGCCAACGTCCTGACTTTC. The V and J genes are TRBV11-3 and TRBJ2-6; TRBD1 is a possible D gene (6 bases). Germline lookup yields CDR1 SGHNT and CDR2 YENEEA. The CDR3 spans 15 residues. V lost 5 bases, J lost 0 bases, and 8 bases lay in between.

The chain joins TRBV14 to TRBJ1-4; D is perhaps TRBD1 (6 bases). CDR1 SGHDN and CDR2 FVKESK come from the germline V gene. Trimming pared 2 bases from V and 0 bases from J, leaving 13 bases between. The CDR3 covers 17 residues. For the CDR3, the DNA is TGTGCCAGCAGCCAAACCACAGGGTTAGCAACTAATGAAAAACTGTTTTTT. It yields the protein CASSQTTGLATNEKLFF.

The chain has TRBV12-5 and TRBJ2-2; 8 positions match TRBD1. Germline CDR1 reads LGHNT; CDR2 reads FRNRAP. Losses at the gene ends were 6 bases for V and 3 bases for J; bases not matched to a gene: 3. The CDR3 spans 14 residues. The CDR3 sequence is CASGPTGDTGELFF. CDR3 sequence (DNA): TGTGCTAGTGGCCCGACAGGGGACACCGGGGAGCTGTTTTTT. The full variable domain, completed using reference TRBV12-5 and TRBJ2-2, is DARVTQTPRHKVTEMGQEVTMRCQPILGHNTVFWYRQTMMQGLELLAYFRNRAPLDDSGMPKDRFSAEMPDATLATLKIQPSEPRDSAVYFCASGPTGDTGELFFGEGSRLTVL.

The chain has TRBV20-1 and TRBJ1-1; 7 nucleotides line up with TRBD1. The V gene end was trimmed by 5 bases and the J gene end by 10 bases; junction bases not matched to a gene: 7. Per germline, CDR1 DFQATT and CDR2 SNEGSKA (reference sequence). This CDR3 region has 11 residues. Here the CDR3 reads CSALTGEIAFF. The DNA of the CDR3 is TGCAGTGCTCTTACAGGGGAAATAGCTTTCTTT.

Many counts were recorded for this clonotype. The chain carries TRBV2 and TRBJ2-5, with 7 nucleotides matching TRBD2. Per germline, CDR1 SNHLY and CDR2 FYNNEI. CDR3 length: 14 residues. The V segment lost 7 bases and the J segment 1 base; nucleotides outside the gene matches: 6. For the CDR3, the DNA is TGTGCCAGCATAGGACTAGGGATCCAAGAGACCCAGTACTTC. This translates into CASIGLGIQETQYF.

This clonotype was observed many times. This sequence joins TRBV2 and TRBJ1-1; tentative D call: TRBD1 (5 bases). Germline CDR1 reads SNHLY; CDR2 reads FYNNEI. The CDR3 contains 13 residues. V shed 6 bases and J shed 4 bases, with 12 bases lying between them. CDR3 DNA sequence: TGTGCCAGCAGGGGGATCGGGGCCACTGAAGCTTTCTTT. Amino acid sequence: CASRGIGATEAFF. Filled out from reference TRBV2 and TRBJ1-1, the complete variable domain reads EPEVTQTPSHQVTQMGQEVILRCVPISNHLYFYWYRQILGQKVEFLVSFYNNEISEKSEIFDDQFSVERPDGSNFTLKIRSTKLEDSAMYFCASRGIGATEAFFGQGTRLTVV.